This passage covers 5 T cell receptor beta chains from one sample sequenced in a study of cytomegalovirus exposure and HLA in healthy donors. The primer mix had 60 Vbeta and 13 Jbeta primers. Produced via immunoSEQ multiplex PCR; TCRdb's table is partial and in-frame only. The sample includes tens of thousands of clones, 63% seen only once; the top ten take roughly 6.8%. Sequencing was carried out using PBMCs. These TCRs come from a woman aged 30 to 39 in good health and CMV-seronegative.

The genes are TRBV9 and TRBJ2-7; D is possibly TRBD2 (5 bases). Germline assignment: CDR1 SGDLS and CDR2 YYNGEE. The V end was cut by 7 bases, the J end by 3 bases, with 11 bases between. This CDR3 region has 12 residues. CDR3 protein: CASGKGSYEQYF. CDR3 DNA sequence: TGTGCCAGCGGTAAAGGGAGCTACGAGCAGTACTTC.

The V call is TRBV4-1, the J call TRBJ2-7; a possible D gene is TRBD1 (5 bases). This CDR3 is 13 amino acids long. Germline V CDR1 and CDR2: MGHRA, YSYEKL. Trimming shortened V by 3 bases and J by 1 base, and 7 bases separated the two germline ends. CDR3 in DNA: TGCGCCAGCAGCCAGACAGAATCCTACGAGCAGTACTTC. This sequence encodes CASSQTESYEQYF.

There are a few counts of this clone. The chain uses TRBV5-1 and TRBJ2-7; perhaps TRBD2 as D (5 bases). Trimming took off 2 bases at V and 5 bases at J, with 11 bases between the two ends. The CDR3 is made up of 13 amino acids. Germline values: CDR1 SGHRS, CDR2 YFSETQ. For the CDR3, the DNA is TGCGCCAGCAGCTTCAGTCTAGCCCACGAGCAGTACTTC. It encodes CASSFSLAHEQYF.

V is TRBV2 and J is TRBJ2-7, with 7 bases aligning to TRBD1. Germline-derived CDR1 and CDR2 are SNHLY and FYNNEI. J lost 5 bases, V lost 5 bases, and 15 bases had no gene match. The CDR3 totals 16 residues. CDR3 sequence reads: CASSRPRDSQGNEQYF. CDR3 DNA sequence: TGTGCCAGCAGTCGCCCCCGGGACAGCCAGGGGAACGAGCAGTACTTC.

The chain employs TRBV4-2 and TRBJ2-3; no definite D call. Germline loops: CDR1 LGHNA, CDR2 YNFKEQ. Trimming shortened V by 0 bases and J by 4 bases, and 8 bases separated the two germline ends. The CDR3 extends over 14 amino acids. The CDR3 nucleotides read TGTGCCAGCAGCCAAGATCTGGGCCCAGATACGCAGTATTTT. Protein product: CASSQDLGPDTQYF.